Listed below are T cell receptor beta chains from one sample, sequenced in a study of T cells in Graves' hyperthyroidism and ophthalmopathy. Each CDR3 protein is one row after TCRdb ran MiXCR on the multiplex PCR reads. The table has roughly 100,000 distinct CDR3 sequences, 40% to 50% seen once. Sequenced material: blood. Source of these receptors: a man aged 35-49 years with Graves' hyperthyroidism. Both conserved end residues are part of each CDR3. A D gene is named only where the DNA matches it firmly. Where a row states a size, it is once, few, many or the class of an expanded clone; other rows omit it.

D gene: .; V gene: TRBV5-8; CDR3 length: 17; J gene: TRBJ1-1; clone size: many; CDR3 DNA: TGTGCCAGCAGCCGTTCCGGGACACCCGGGAGGAACACTGAAGCTTTCTTT; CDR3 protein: CASSRSGTPGRNTEAFF
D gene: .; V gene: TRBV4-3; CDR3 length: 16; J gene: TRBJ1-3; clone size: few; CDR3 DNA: TGCGCCAGCAGCCAAGAGCGGGGCCTCTCTGGAAACACCATATATTTT; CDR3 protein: CASSQERGLSGNTIYF
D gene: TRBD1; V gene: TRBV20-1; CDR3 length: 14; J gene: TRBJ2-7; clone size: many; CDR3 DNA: TGCAGTGCTAGCCCACCCGGGGACAGCTACGAGCAGTACTTC; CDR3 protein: CSASPPGDSYEQYF
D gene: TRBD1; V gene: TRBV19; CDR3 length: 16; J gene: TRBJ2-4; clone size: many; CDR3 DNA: TGTGCCAGTAGTATCGGCGACAGGGGGGCTTGGAACATTCAGTACTTC; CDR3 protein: CASSIGDRGAWNIQYF
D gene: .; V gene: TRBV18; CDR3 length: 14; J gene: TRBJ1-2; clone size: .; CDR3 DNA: TGTGCCAGCTCACCAGGACCTACCCTCTATGGCTACACCTTC; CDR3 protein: CASSPGPTLYGYTF
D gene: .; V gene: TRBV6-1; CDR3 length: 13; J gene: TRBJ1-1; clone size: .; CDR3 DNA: TGTGCCAGCAGTGAAGTTGTGTTGGCTGAAGCTTTCTTT; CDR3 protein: CASSEVVLAEAFF
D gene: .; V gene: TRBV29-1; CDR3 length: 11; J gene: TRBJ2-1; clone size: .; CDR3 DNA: TGCAGCAGCACCCAGGGGAATGAGCAGTTCTTC; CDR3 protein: CSSTQGNEQFF
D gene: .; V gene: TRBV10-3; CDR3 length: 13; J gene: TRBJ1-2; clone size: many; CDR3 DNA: TGTGCCATCAGTGATTTCCAGAATTGGGGCTACACCTTC; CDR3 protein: CAISDFQNWGYTF
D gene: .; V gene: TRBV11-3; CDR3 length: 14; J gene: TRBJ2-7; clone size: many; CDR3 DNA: TGTGCCAGCAGCCAGGACGCGAATCCCTACGAGCAGTACTTC; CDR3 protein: CASSQDANPYEQYF
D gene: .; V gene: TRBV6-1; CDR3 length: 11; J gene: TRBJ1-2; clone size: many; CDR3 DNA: TGTGCCAGCAGTGTGTATAGGGGCTACACCTTC; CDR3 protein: CASSVYRGYTF
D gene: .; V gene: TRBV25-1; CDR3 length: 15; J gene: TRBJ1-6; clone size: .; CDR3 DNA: TGTGCTAGGGCAGGGACGTACTCCTATAATTCACCCCTCCACTTT; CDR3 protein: CARAGTYSYNSPLHF
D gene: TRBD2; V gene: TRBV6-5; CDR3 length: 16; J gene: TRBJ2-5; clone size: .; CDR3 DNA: TGTGCCAGCAGGGGGGGGGAGAGCGGGAGCTGGGAGACCCAGTACTTC; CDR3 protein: CASRGGESGSWETQYF
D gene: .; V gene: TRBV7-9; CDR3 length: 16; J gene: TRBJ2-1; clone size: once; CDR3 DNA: TGTGCCAGCAGCCCGGGCCAGAATTGGGGGGACAACGAGCAGTTCTTC; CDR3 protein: CASSPGQNWGDNEQFF
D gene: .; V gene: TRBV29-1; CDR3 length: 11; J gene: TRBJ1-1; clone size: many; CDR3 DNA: TGCAGCGTTGGCGGGGGCACTGAAGCTTTCTTT; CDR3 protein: CSVGGGTEAFF
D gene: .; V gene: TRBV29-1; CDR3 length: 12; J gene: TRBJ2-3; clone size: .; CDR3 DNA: TGCAGCGTTCTGATGAGCGCAGATACGCAGTATTTT; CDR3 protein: CSVLMSADTQYF
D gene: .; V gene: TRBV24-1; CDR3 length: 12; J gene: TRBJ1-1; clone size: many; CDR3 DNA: TGTGCCACCAGTTTGGGGGGGACTGAAGCTTTCTTT; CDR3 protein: CATSLGGTEAFF
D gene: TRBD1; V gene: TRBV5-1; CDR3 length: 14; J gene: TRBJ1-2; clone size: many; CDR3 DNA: TGCGCCAGCAGCCCCCGGACAGGGAGGGAGGGCTACACCTTC; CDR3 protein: CASSPRTGREGYTF
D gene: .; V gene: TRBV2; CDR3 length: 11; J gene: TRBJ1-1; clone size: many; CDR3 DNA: TGTGCCAGCAGTGTGAAAACTGAAGCTTTCTTT; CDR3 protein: CASSVKTEAFF
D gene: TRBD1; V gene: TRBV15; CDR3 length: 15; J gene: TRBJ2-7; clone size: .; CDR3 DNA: TGTGCCACCAGCAGCCCCGGGACAGCCTCCTACGAGCAGTACTTC; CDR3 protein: CATSSPGTASYEQYF
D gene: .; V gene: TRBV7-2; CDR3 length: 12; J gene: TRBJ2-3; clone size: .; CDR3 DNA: TGTGCCTGGAGTGTAAAAAGAGATACGCAGTATTTT; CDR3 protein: CAWSVKRDTQYF
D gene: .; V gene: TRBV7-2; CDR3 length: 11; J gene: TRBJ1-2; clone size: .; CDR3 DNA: TGTGCCAGCAGCTTAGTTGGGGGCTGCACCTTC; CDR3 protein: CASSLVGGCTF
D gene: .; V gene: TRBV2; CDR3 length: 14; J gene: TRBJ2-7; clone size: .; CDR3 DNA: TGTGCCAGCAGCTTAAGGACGCCAACCGGGGAGCTGTACTTC; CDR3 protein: CASSLRTPTGELYF
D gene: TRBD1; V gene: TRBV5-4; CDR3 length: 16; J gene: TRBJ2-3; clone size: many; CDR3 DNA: TGTGCCAGCAGCCCCCGGACAGGGATCGTAGCAGATACGCAGTATTTT; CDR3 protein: CASSPRTGIVADTQYF
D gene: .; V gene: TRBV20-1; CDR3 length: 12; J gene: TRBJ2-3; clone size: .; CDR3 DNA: TGCAGTGCTCAACACGGTTTAGATACGCAGTATTTT; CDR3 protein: CSAQHGLDTQYF
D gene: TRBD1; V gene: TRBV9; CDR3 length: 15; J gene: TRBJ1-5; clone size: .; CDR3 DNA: TGTGCCAGCAGCGCCGGGGACAGGTGGCAACCGCCCCAGCATTTT; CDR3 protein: CASSAGDRWQPPQHF
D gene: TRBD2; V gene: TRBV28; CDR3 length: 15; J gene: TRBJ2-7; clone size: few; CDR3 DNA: TGTGCCAGCAGTTTGGTAGGCGGGAGAACCTACGAGCAGTACTTC; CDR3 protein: CASSLVGGRTYEQYF
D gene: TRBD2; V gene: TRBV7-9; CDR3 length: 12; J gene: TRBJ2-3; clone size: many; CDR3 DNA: TGTGCAGGCGGGAGGTCCACAGATACGCAGTATTTT; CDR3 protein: CAGGRSTDTQYF
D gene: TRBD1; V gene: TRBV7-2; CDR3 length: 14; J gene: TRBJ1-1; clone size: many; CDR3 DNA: TGTGCCAGCAGCCCACAGGGGAAGAACACTGAAGCTTTCTTT; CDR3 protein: CASSPQGKNTEAFF
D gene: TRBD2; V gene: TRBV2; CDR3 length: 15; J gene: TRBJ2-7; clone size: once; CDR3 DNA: TGTGCCAGCAGTCGTCTAGCGGAGAGCTCCTACGAGCAGTACTTC; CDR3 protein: CASSRLAESSYEQYF
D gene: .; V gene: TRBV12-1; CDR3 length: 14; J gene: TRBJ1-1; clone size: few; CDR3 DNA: TGTGCCAGCAGCTTTGTCAGGGTGGGCACTGAAGCTTTCTTT; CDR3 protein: CASSFVRVGTEAFF
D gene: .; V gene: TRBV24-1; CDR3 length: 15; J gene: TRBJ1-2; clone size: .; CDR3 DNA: TGTGCCAGCAGTCCCCCCCAGGGCTTTGTCTCTGGCTACACCTTC; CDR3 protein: CASSPPQGFVSGYTF
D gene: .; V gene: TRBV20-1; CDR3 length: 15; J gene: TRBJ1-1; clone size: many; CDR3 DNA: TGCAGTGCACGGGACCCGGGGTTAGGTTTCGAGGAAGCTTTCTTT; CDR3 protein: CSARDPGLGFEEAFF
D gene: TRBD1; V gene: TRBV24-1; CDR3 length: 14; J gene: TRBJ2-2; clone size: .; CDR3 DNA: TGTGCCACCAGTGCCCAGGGGGCAACCGGGGAGCTGTTTTTT; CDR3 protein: CATSAQGATGELFF
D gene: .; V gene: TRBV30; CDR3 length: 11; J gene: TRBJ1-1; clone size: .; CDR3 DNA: TGTGCCTGGAGCGGGGGACTAGAAGCTTTCTTT; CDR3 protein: CAWSGGLEAFF
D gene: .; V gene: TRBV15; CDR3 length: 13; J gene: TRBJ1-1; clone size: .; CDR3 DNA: TGTGCCACCAGCAGGGGGCCGGGGACTGAAGCTTTCTTT; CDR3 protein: CATSRGPGTEAFF
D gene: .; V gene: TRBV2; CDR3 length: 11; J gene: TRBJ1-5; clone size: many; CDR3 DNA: TGTGCCAGCGGCGGAAATCAGCCCCAGCATTTT; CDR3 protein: CASGGNQPQHF
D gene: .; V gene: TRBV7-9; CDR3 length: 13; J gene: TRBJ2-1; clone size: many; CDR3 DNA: TGTGCCAGCAGCTTGGGGTCGCTTAAGGAGCAGTTCTTC; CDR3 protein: CASSLGSLKEQFF
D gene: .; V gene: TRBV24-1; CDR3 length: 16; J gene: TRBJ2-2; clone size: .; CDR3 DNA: TGTGCCACCAGTGATACAGACAGGACGAACACCGGGGAGCTGTTTTTT; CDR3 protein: CATSDTDRTNTGELFF
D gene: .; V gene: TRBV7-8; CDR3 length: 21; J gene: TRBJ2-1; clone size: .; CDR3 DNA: .; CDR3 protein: CAHPEDSSFYICSAPRNEQFF
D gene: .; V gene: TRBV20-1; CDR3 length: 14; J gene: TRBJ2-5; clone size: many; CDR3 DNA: TGCAGTGCTAGAGATGGGGGCTGGAAAGAGACCCAGTACTTC; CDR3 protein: CSARDGGWKETQYF
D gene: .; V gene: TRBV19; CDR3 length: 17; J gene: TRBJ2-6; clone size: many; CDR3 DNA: TGTGCCAGTAGTTTCACAGGGATAACCTCTGGGGCCAACGTCCTGACTTTC; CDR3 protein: CASSFTGITSGANVLTF
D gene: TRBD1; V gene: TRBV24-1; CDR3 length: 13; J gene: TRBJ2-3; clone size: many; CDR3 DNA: TGTGCCACGGGACAGGTTAGCACAGATACGCAGTATTTT; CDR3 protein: CATGQVSTDTQYF
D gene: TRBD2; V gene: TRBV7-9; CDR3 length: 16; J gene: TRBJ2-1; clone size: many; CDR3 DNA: TGTGCCAGCAGCGCCCCCGGACTAGCGGGGAACAATGAGCAGTTCTTC; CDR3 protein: CASSAPGLAGNNEQFF
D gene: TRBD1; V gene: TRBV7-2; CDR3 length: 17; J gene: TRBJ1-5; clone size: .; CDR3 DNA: TGTGCCAGCAGCTCAGACCTTTGGGACAGGTGGCAACCGCCCCAGCATTTT; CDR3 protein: CASSSDLWDRWQPPQHF
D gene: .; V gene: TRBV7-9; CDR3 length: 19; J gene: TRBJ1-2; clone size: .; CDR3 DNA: TGTGCCAGCAGCTTAGGGGTCTCGGGCTTGGGGGCCCTAAACTATGGCTACACCTTC; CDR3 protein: CASSLGVSGLGALNYGYTF
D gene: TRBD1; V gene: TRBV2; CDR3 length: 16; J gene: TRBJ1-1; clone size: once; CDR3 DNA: TGTGCCAGCAGTGAATGGGACAGGGGGGGAAGCACTGAAGCTTTCTTT; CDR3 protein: CASSEWDRGGSTEAFF
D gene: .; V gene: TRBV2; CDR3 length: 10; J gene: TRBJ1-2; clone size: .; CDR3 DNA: TGTGCCAGCAGTGAACTAGGCAGCACCTTC; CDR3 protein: CASSELGSTF
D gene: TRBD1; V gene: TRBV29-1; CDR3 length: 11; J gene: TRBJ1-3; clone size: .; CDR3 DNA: TGCAGCGTCTGGACAGGGAACACCATATATTTT; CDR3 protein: CSVWTGNTIYF
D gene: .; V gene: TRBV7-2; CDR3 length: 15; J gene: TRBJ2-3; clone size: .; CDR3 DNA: TGTGCCAGCAGCCCGGGTGGGGGGGCCCCAAATGAGCAGTATTTT; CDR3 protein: CASSPGGGAPNEQYF
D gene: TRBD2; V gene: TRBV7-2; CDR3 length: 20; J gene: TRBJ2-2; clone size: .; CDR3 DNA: TGTGCCAGCAGCCAAGAGCCCATAGTAGCGGGATCTTCGAACACCGGGGAGCTGTTTTTT; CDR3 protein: CASSQEPIVAGSSNTGELFF
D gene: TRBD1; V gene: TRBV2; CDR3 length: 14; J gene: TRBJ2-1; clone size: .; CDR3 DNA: TGTGCCAGCAGGGGACAGGGGTTCGGGAATGAGCAGTTCTTC; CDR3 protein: CASRGQGFGNEQFF
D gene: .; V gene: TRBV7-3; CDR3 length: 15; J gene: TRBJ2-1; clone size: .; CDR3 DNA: TGTGCCAGCAGCTTTGGGGTGGGCCTGGACAATGAGCAGTTCTTC; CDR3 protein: CASSFGVGLDNEQFF
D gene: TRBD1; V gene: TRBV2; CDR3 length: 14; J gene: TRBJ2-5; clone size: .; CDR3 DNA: TGTGCCAGCAGTGGAGTGACAGGGTACGAGACCCAGTACTTC; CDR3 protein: CASSGVTGYETQYF
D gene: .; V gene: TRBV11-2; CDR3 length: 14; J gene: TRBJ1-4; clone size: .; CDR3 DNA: TGTGCCAGCAGCTTAGTGGGGACTAATGAAAAACTGTTTTTT; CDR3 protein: CASSLVGTNEKLFF
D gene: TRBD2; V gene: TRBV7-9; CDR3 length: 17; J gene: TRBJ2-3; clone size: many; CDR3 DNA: TGTGCCAGCAGCTCCGGGCGGGGGGAAACTAGCACAGATACGCAGTATTTT; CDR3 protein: CASSSGRGETSTDTQYF
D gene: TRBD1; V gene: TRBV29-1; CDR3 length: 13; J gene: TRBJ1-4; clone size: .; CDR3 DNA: TGCAGCGTTTCCGACAGGGGGCGGGAAAAACTGTTTTTT; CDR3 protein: CSVSDRGREKLFF
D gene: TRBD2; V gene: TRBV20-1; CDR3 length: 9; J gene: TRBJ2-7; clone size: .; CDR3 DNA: TGCAGTGCCGGGGGGGAGCAGTACTTC; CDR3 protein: CSAGGEQYF
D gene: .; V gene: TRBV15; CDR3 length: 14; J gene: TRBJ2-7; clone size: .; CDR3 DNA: TGTGCCATTCAGGGCAGGGGCGGCCTTGGGGAGCAGTACTTC; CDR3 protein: CAIQGRGGLGEQYF